These 2 T cell receptor beta chains came from one sample sequenced in a study of T cells expressing NK-cell markers. TCRdb re-called the 5' RACE reads; one entry per CDR3 protein, DNA not given. Across about 540,000 distinct CDR3 sequences, the top ten clones capture approximately 3.6% of the sample. Sample: blood T cells: a sorted CD56 or NKG2C T cell subset, CD4+ or CD8+ T cells, or bulk PBMC T cells (not recorded which). These receptor sequences come from a young man in good health.

The chain joins TRBV12-3 or TRBV12-4 to TRBJ2-7; absent DNA, TCRdb's TRBD1 call cannot be checked. The CDR3 has 15 amino acids. CDR3: CASSFGGQGAYEQYF.

This rearrangement joins TRBV7-2 to TRBJ2-2; as DNA is missing, the TRBD1 call by TCRdb cannot be tested. Germline V gene sequence: CDR1 SGHTA, CDR2 FQGNSA. This CDR3 is built from 16 residues. The CDR3 sequence: CASSPYGGWNTGELFF.